Following are 27 T cell receptor beta chains from one sample sequenced in a study of blood T cell repertoires in COVID-19 (dated by TCRdb to 2019 to 2021). Library creation used the immunoSEQ multiplex PCR assay. The clones in this table, taken by TCRdb from immuneACCESS, are in-frame only. Not every clone is retained; where verified, under half of the shortfall comes from an unresolved V gene, and the cause of the rest is unknown. This sample comprises under 300,000 clones, about nine tenths of them detected only once. The ten most abundant clones make up 2% to 2.5% of the sample. The sample taken for sequencing was peripheral blood. The receptors originated from a man aged 50 to 60 with acute or convalescent COVID-19.

The chain recombines TRBV7-2 with TRBJ1-6; D is ambiguous. The CDR3 covers 16 residues. Germline CDR1 is SGHTA and CDR2 is FQGNSA. Trimming cost V 5 bases and J 11 bases, with 22 bases left between them. CDR3 sequence reads: CASSPRTVFAVAPLHF. In DNA form, the CDR3 reads TGTGCCAGCAGCCCTCGAACCGTTTTTGCGGTGGCACCCCTCCACTTT.

This chain uses TRBV5-1 with TRBJ1-5, with 7 bases that match TRBD1. The J segment lost 6 bases and the V segment lost 4 bases, leaving 7 bases of the junction unmatched. The CDR3 length is 14 residues. Per germline, CDR1 SGHRS and CDR2 YFSETQ. In DNA form, the CDR3 reads TGCGCCAGCAGCCCCAGGGGGTCTAGTCAGCCCCAGCATTTT. Translating gives CASSPRGSSQPQHF.

The gene calls are TRBV10-1 and TRBJ2-2; possibly TRBD2 for D (6 bases). Trimming took 9 bases from V and 6 from J, leaving 14 bases between them. Germline loops: CDR1 WNHNN, CDR2 SYGVQD (reference sequence). This CDR3 is built from 13 residues. Here the CDR3 reads CASKAGTAGELFF. As DNA, the CDR3 is TGCGCCAGTAAGGCGGGGACGGCCGGGGAGCTGTTTTTT.

This chain joins TRBV7-8 and TRBJ1-4; TRBD1 matches at 7 bases. The CDR3 totals 14 residues. The germline gives CDR1 SGHVS, CDR2 FQNEAQ. V was clipped by 1 base and J by 7 bases; unmatched bases: 3. The CDR3 DNA follows: TGTGCCAGCAGCTTAGAGGGGGCTAGTGAAAAACTGTTTTTT. It yields the protein CASSLEGASEKLFF.

In regard to this clone: At the DNA level, this CDR3 is encoded by other sequences in the same sample as well. J is TRBJ1-2 and V is TRBV20-1; possible D gene TRBD1, 6 bases. This CDR3 contains 11 residues. Germline CDR1 is DFQATT and CDR2 is SNEGSKA (reference sequence). V lost 2 bases to trimming and J lost 5 bases, with 6 bases between them. This CDR3 is CSARTGYGYTF. Written as DNA, the CDR3 is TGCAGTGCTAGAACAGGGTATGGCTACACCTTC.

The chain combines TRBV3-1 (or the pseudogene TRBV3-2) with TRBJ2-3; a weak D match, TRBD2 (7 bases). Germline CDR1 reads LGHDT; CDR2 reads YNNKEL (reference sequence). The CDR3 totals 15 residues. V was trimmed by 5 bases and J by 2 bases, leaving 14 bases between them. CDR3 protein: CASSRRGAHTDTQYF. CDR3 coding DNA: TGTGCCAGCAGCAGACGGGGGGCCCACACAGATACGCAGTATTTT.

This clone is a singleton in its sample. The gene calls are TRBV25-1 and TRBJ1-2, with no clear D. Trimming stripped 7 bases from V and 7 bases from J, with 16 bases between. Germline CDR1 reads MGHDK; CDR2 reads SYGVNS. The CDR3 contains 13 residues. This CDR3 reads CASTMSGLVGYTF. The CDR3 nucleotides read TGTGCCAGCACCATGTCGGGTTTGGTTGGCTACACCTTC.

This clone turned up a few times. V gene TRBV2 combines with J gene TRBJ2-7, with 11 bases fitting TRBD1. This CDR3 spans 16 amino acids. Germline V lookup: CDR1 SNHLY, CDR2 FYNNEI. Trimming took 6 bases from V and 3 from J; bases not matched to a gene: 10. CDR3 sequence reads: CASRELRDRGFYEQYF. The CDR3 DNA reads as TGTGCCAGCAGGGAACTGAGGGACAGGGGGTTCTACGAGCAGTACTTC.

The rearrangement links TRBV5-1 to TRBJ2-1; D is unresolved. The CDR3 contains 14 residues. The germline gives CDR1 SGHRS, CDR2 YFSETQ. V lost 1 base and J 5 bases, leaving 10 bases between the germline ends. For the CDR3, the DNA is TGCGCCAGCAGCTTGTCGGCTAGACACAATGAGCAGTTCTTC. Translation: CASSLSARHNEQFF.

The chain recombines TRBV2 with TRBJ1-6, with D possibly TRBD1 on 6 matching bases. This CDR3 contains 17 residues. Germline V gives CDR1 SNHLY, CDR2 FYNNEI. Trimming took 2 bases from V and 0 from J, leaving 11 bases between them. CDR3 bases: TGTGCCAGCAGTGAATCCGACAGGAGCTCCTATAATTCACCCCTCCACTTT. Translating it yields CASSESDRSSYNSPLHF.

The rearrangement uses TRBV2 and TRBJ1-2; 8 bases align to TRBD1. In germline, CDR1 is SNHLY, CDR2 FYNNEI. With 11 bases clipped from V and 7 bases from J, the junction kept 12 bases outside the gene matches. This CDR3 has 13 residues. The CDR3 DNA is TGTGCCGGCGCGGTCCAGGGGGCGATTGGCTACACCTTC. Amino acids: CAGAVQGAIGYTF.

V usage is TRBV11-2 and J usage is TRBJ2-7, with D hard to call. Trimming removed 3 bases from V and 4 bases from J, with 10 bases in between. This CDR3 is built from 13 residues. Per germline, CDR1 SGHAT and CDR2 FQNNGV. The CDR3 nucleotides read TGTGCCAGCAGCTTCCAGGTTCGGTACGAGCAGTACTTC. The encoded protein is CASSFQVRYEQYF.

V and J are TRBV7-9 and TRBJ1-5, with 12 bases identical to TRBD1. CDR3 length: 17 amino acids. J lost 6 bases, V lost 5 bases, and 11 bases had no gene match. Germline-derived CDR1 and CDR2 are SEHNR and FQNEAQ (reference sequence). The CDR3 DNA reads as TGTGCCAGCAGCCCGGGACAGGGGGCCACTCGGGGTCAGCCCCAGCATTTT. It specifies CASSPGQGATRGQPQHF. Based on the CDR3 plus reference TRBV7-9 and TRBJ1-5, the full variable domain is DTGVSQNPRHKITKRGQNVTFRCDPISEHNRLYWYRQTLGQGPEFLTYFQNEAQLEKSRLLSDRFSAERPKGSFSTLEIQRTEQGDSAMYLCASSPGQGATRGQPQHFGDGTRLSIL.

This clone has a single count. This chain links TRBV5-4 with TRBJ2-2, with TRBD2 matching 10 bases. In germline, CDR1 is SGHNT, CDR2 YYREEE (reference sequence). The CDR3 consists of 16 residues. V was pared by 6 bases and J by 5 bases, with 10 bases of the junction left unmatched. DNA for the CDR3: TGTGCCAGCACCCCCGGAGGGACTAGCGTTACCGGGGAGCTGTTTTTT. Its protein product is CASTPGGTSVTGELFF.

The chain carries TRBV11-1 and TRBJ1-1; tentative D call: TRBD1 (5 bases). Trimming shortened V by 5 bases and J by 1 base, and 5 bases separated the two germline ends. Germline-derived CDR1 and CDR2 are SGHAT and FQDESV (reference sequence). The CDR3 extends over 12 amino acids. This CDR3 reads CASSGQNTEAFF. The CDR3 nucleotides are TGTGCCAGCAGCGGACAGAACACTGAAGCTTTCTTT.

The CDR3 reads CASSQAGSLAGNTIYF. The CDR3 DNA is TGTGCCAGCAGCCAAGCGGGAAGTCTGGCTGGAAACACCATATATTTT. The chain uses TRBV3-1 (or the pseudogene TRBV3-2) and TRBJ1-3; D is unresolved. V lost 1 base and J lost 2, with 12 bases in between. The CDR3 has 16 amino acids. Germline CDR1 is LGHDT and CDR2 is YNNKEL (reference sequence).

The V call is TRBV6-5, the J call TRBJ1-4, with 7 bases fitting TRBD1. The CDR3 totals 15 residues. From germline, CDR1 is MNHEY and CDR2 SVGAGI. Trimming at V came to 2 bases and at J to 4 bases, leaving 4 bases not matched to a gene. The CDR3 here is CASSYRTGHNEKLFF. As DNA, the CDR3 is TGTGCCAGCAGTTACCGGACAGGTCATAATGAAAAACTGTTTTTT.

The rearrangement links TRBV4-1 to TRBJ1-2; D remains unclear. The V gene lost 6 bases and the J gene lost 5 bases, with 25 bases spanning the gap. The germline gives CDR1 MGHRA, CDR2 YSYEKL. The CDR3 extends over 17 amino acids. The CDR3 reads CASSQLRDSLGRYGYTF. Written as DNA, the CDR3 is TGCGCCAGCAGTCAACTCCGTGACTCGCTGGGGAGATATGGCTACACCTTC.

The chain combines TRBV18 with TRBJ2-2, with 9 nucleotides matching TRBD1. Trimming cost V 6 bases and J 4 bases; bases outside gene matches: 6. The CDR3 sequence is 15 residues long. Per germline, CDR1 KGHSH and CDR2 LQKENI. CDR3 sequence: CASSPGTGSTGELFF. The DNA for the CDR3 is TGTGCCAGCTCCCCCGGGACAGGGAGCACCGGGGAGCTGTTTTTT.

V gene TRBV5-8 combines with J gene TRBJ2-5, with a weak D call TRBD1 (6 bases). The germline CDR1 and CDR2 sequences are SGHTS and YDEGEE. V gave up 1 base and J gave up 2 bases, with 9 bases separating them. This CDR3 comprises 14 residues. The DNA for the CDR3 is TGTGCCAGCAGCTTGTTGGGACAACAAGAGACCCAGTACTTC. This gives the protein CASSLLGQQETQYF.

As DNA, the CDR3 is TGCGCCAGCAGCTTGGCGGGGGGCCGAGCCACTGGTTACGAGCAGTACTTC. Translation: CASSLAGGRATGYEQYF. The rearrangement joins TRBV5-1 to TRBJ2-7, with a tentative D call TRBD2 (7 bases). Germline loops: CDR1 SGHRS, CDR2 YFSETQ. Trimming took off 0 bases at V and 4 bases at J, with 20 bases between the two ends. The CDR3 has 17 residues. Variable domain in full (rest from reference TRBV5-1 and TRBJ2-7): KAGVTQTPRYLIKTRGQQVTLSCSPISGHRSVSWYQQTPGQGLQFLFEYFSETQRNKGNFPGRFSGRQFSNSRSEMNVSTLELGDSALYLCASSLAGGRATGYEQYFGPGTRLTVT.

The chain is built from TRBV10-3 and TRBJ1-5, with unresolved D. The CDR3 consists of 15 residues. Germline V CDR1 and CDR2: ENHRY, SYGVKD. V lost 4 bases and J lost 2, with 12 bases in between. This CDR3 is CAISGDAAGNQPQHF. DNA of the CDR3: TGTGCCATCAGTGGTGACGCGGCAGGCAATCAGCCCCAGCATTTT.

The rearrangement links TRBV5-1 to TRBJ1-1, with D possibly being TRBD1 (6 bases). Germline lookup yields CDR1 SGHRS and CDR2 YFSETQ. V lost 0 bases and J lost 1, with 10 bases in between. This CDR3 comprises 15 residues. The CDR3 spells CASSLVTGRNTEAFF. CDR3 sequence (DNA): TGCGCCAGCAGCTTGGTTACAGGGAGGAACACTGAAGCTTTCTTT.

This chain connects TRBV19 to TRBJ2-2; 8 nucleotides match TRBD2. Trimming cost V 10 bases and J 6 bases; bases outside gene matches: 10. Germline V gene sequence: CDR1 LNHDA, CDR2 SQIVND (reference sequence). The CDR3 totals 14 residues. CDR3 nucleotides: TGTGCCACCAGTAGCGGGGTGGTTTCCGGGGAGCTGTTTTTT. Translation gives CATSSGVVSGELFF.

CDR3 in amino acids: CASTERYNEKLFF. The CDR3 DNA reads TGCGCCAGCACCGAGAGGTATAATGAAAAACTGTTTTTT. The gene calls are TRBV10-2 and TRBJ1-4; D ambiguous. Germline V gene data show CDR1 as WSHSY and CDR2 as SAAADI. The ends were cut back, 7 bases at V and 4 bases at J, with 10 bases in the middle. The CDR3 totals 13 residues.

The J gene is TRBJ1-1, the V gene TRBV11-2; D possibly corresponds to TRBD1 (5 bases). The CDR3 contains 14 residues. V was trimmed by 5 bases and J by 0 bases, leaving 10 bases between them. Germline values: CDR1 SGHAT, CDR2 FQNNGV. The CDR3 coding sequence is TGTGCCAGCAGCCCGGACATCTTGAACACTGAAGCTTTCTTT. Encoded protein: CASSPDILNTEAFF. Complete variable domain (other parts from reference TRBV11-2 and TRBJ1-1): EAGVAQSPRYKIIEKRQSVAFWCNPISGHATLYWYQQILGQGPKLLIQFQNNGVVDDSQLPKDRFSAERLKGVDSTLKIQPAKLEDSAVYLCASSPDILNTEAFFGQGTRLTVV.

For this clone: A junction boundary mismatches the germline segment, possibly from a read error. The chain recombines TRBV13 with TRBJ2-7; 8 bases are a match to TRBD1. This CDR3 has 14 residues. CDR1 and CDR2 from the germline V gene are PRHDT and FYEKMQ (reference sequence). The CDR3, as DNA: TGTGCCAGCAGCGTAGGGACAGGTACCTACGAGCAGTACTTC. This sequence encodes CASSVGTGTYEQYF.